This TCR beta chain was documented in a study of T cells after posttransplantation cyclophosphamide (dated by TCRdb to 2016 to 2017). About the study as a whole: T cell repertoire reconstitution was tracked by TRB sequencing after myeloablative bone marrow transplantation in which posttransplantation cyclophosphamide was used as GVHD prophylaxis. Public TRB sequences were searched against a database of over 3,600 sequences associated with responses to pathogens, tumor antigens, self-antigens and alloantigens. In 3 patients, TRB sequencing was also performed on up to about 3 more blood samples taken 2 to 5.2 years after transplant, and in 4 patients, pretransplant blood was also TRB-sequenced. Blood from all 30 or so PTCy patients who had 1-year posttransplant specimens underwent TRB sequencing. TRA and TRB clonality were tightly correlated in 9 or 10 samples, so subsequent TCR analyses focused on TRB only. Antigen receptor sequencing covered samples from 35 PTCy-treated patients and 15 to 20 of their related bone marrow donors. Points the paper makes about the study in general: At 1-2 months, donor-recipient similarity was low but rose over the first year, and the later blood repertoires were often dominated by donor CD8+ memory clones. The TRB repertoires of T cells infiltrating skin or the GI tract showed only limited overlap with the TRB repertoires found in blood. Across approximately 45 patients, recipient CMV seropositivity and CMV reactivation were highly associated with TRB clonality; PTCy diversity was similar to CNI/methotrexate controls.

CDR1 and CDR2, looked up from the germline V gene, are SGDLS and YYNGEE. The CDR3 holds 15 amino acids from the cysteine to the phenylalanine. Only CDR3 DNA is held: 45 bases, read in frame from base 1. V loses 7 bases at its end and J loses 1 base; junction bases beyond the gene matches: 7. Peripheral blood samples were provided by related bone marrow donors on the day of marrow donation. Peripheral blood and bone marrow mononuclear cells were isolated by Ficoll-Hypaque density centrifugation and were cryopreserved. Genomic DNA was used for TRB sequencing, which was performed with the immunoSEQ assay at survey resolution or with the hsTCRB kit. As for the original processing: The immunoSEQ software handled initial read processing, and the LymphoSeq R package was used for repertoire analyses. For each TRB dataset, clonality was calculated as 1 minus normalized Shannon entropy, and the Gini coefficient was computed as well. Phenotypes of unsorted samples were inferred by mapping TRB sequences from sorted subsets of the recipient or donor onto unsorted samples of the same recipient. Drawn from immuneACCESS, this table holds only the in-frame rearrangements with V and J called that TCRdb kept. Clones are partly lost; checked studies trace under half to an unresolved V gene and leave the rest unexplained. The D gene and trimming were derived from the DNA, and the V and J assignments and clone size from that table. The sample data list about 47,000 clones, and 85% to 95% of these were observed just once. The ten largest account for 3% to 3.5% of the sample.

Concerning this clone: The antigen this receptor binds is unknown. No base quality information exists; no much larger clone differs at one position.

The sequencing input was PBMCs. The rearranged segments are TRBV9 and TRBJ1-3; 8 central nucleotides agree with TRBD1. The source of this sequence is a woman between 50 and 59 years old in good health and a related stem cell transplant donor. The nucleotide sequence is TGTGCCAGCGGTCGGACAGGGATTTCTGGAAACACCATATATTTT. The encoded protein is CASGRTGISGNTIYF.